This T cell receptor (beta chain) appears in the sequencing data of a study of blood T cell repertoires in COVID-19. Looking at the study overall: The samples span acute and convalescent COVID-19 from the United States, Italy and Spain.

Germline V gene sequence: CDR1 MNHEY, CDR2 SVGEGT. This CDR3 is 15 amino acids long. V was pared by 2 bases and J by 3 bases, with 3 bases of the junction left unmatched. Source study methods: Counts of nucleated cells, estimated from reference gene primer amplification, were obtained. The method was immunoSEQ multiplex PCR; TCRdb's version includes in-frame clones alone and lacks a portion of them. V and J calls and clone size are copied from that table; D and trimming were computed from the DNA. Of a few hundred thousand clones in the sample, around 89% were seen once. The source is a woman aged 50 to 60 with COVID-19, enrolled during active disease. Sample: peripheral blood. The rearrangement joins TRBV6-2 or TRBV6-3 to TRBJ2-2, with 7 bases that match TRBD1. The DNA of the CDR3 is TGTGCCAGCAGTTACGGACAGGAATACACCGGGGAGCTGTTTTTT. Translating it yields CASSYGQEYTGELFF.